Below are 16 T cell receptor beta chains sequenced from a single sample in a study of blood T cell repertoires in COVID-19 (dated by TCRdb to 2019 to 2021). Library construction relied on the immunoSEQ multiplex PCR assay. TCRdb carries this immuneACCESS record with in-frame sequences only. Its versions omit some clonotypes, under half of them owing to an unresolved V gene in the studies checked, with the rest unexplained. The sample table shows 250,000 to 300,000 clones, and around nine tenths are seen once. Around 10% of the sample is in the top ten clones. The specimen was peripheral blood. The receptors were gathered from a woman aged 25-40 years with COVID-19, enrolled during active disease.

The chain is built from TRBV28 and TRBJ2-7; 11 bases align to TRBD1. The CDR3 runs 14 residues. Germline V CDR1 and CDR2: MDHEN, SYDVKM. With 5 bases clipped from V and 5 bases from J, the junction kept 5 bases outside the gene matches. CDR3: CASSRGQGAHEQYF. For the CDR3, the DNA is TGTGCCAGCAGTCGTGGACAGGGGGCGCACGAGCAGTACTTC.

The J gene is TRBJ2-2, the V gene TRBV2; 9 nucleotides match TRBD1. The CDR3 totals 14 residues. With 4 bases clipped from V and 6 bases from J, the junction kept 3 bases outside the gene matches. CDR1 is SNHLY and CDR2 is FYNNEI in the germline V gene. The CDR3 sequence: CASSGTGVAGELFF. DNA for the CDR3: TGTGCCAGCAGTGGGACAGGGGTAGCCGGGGAGCTGTTTTTT.

The chain employs TRBV2 and TRBJ1-4, with TRBD1 matching 8 bases. This CDR3 is 15 amino acids long. The V segment lost 6 bases and the J segment 4 bases; nucleotides outside the gene matches: 7. Germline lookup yields CDR1 SNHLY and CDR2 FYNNEI. Here the CDR3 reads CASSLRDRRNEKLFF. The CDR3 DNA reads as TGTGCCAGCAGCCTCCGGGACAGGCGTAATGAAAAACTGTTTTTT.

This clone was picked up one time. This sequence joins TRBV9 and TRBJ2-1, with TRBD2 as a possible D gene (6 bases). This CDR3 has 14 residues. The germline V gene encodes CDR1 SGDLS and CDR2 YYNGEE. The V end lost 4 bases, the J end lost 5 bases, and 13 bases lay between the germline ends. CDR3 sequence: CASSRLVRDNEQFF. CDR3 sequence (DNA): TGTGCCAGCAGCCGACTAGTGCGCGACAATGAGCAGTTCTTC.

The chain recombines TRBV20-1 with TRBJ2-1, with 12 positions matching TRBD2. The CDR3 is 17 amino acids. Per germline, CDR1 DFQATT and CDR2 SNEGSKA (reference sequence). V dropped 3 bases and J dropped 7; count of bases not matched to a gene: 13. The CDR3 nucleotides read TGCAGTGCTAGTGACCCCTGGACTAGCGGGACTGGAAATGAGCAGTTCTTC. Residues: CSASDPWTSGTGNEQFF.

V is TRBV9 and J is TRBJ2-1; D possibly corresponds to TRBD2 (6 bases). This CDR3 has 15 residues. Germline CDR1 and CDR2: SGDLS and YYNGEE. V lost 4 bases to trimming and J lost 5 bases, with 16 bases between them. The CDR3 DNA reads as TGTGCCAGCAGCACCTCGGGGACTCAGAACAATGAGCAGTTCTTC. Translated, it gives CASSTSGTQNNEQFF.

The CDR3 bases are TGCAGCGTTGCCCGAGGGCGCACTGAAGCTTTCTTT. Encoded protein: CSVARGRTEAFF. The rearrangement uses TRBV29-1 and TRBJ1-1; D gene ambiguous. Germline V gene lookup returns CDR1 SQVTM and CDR2 ANQGSEA. Trimming took 4 bases from V and 4 from J, leaving 10 bases between them. The length of the CDR3 is 12 residues.

The rearrangement uses TRBV7-3 and TRBJ2-2, with TRBD2 identical over 7 bases. Germline values: CDR1 SGHTA, CDR2 FQGTGA. V was clipped by 5 bases and J by 2 bases; unmatched bases: 8. CDR3 length: 16 amino acids. DNA of the CDR3: TGTGCCAGCAGCCCACGGGGGGTCTCAAACACCGGGGAGCTGTTTTTT. This encodes CASSPRGVSNTGELFF.

This sequence joins TRBV30 and TRBJ2-1; TRBD2 is a possible D gene (6 bases). The CDR3 has 14 residues. V shed 3 bases and J shed 7 bases, with 16 bases lying between them. Looked up from germline, CDR1 is GTSNPN and CDR2 is SVGIG (reference sequence). CDR3 protein: CAWRTWGEENEQFF. CDR3 bases: TGTGCCTGGAGGACATGGGGGGAGGAGAATGAGCAGTTCTTC.

The chain uses TRBV2 and TRBJ2-4, with D possibly TRBD1 on 5 matching bases. This CDR3 has 12 amino acids. CDR1 SNHLY and CDR2 FYNNEI come from the germline V gene. Trimming took off 3 bases at V and 8 bases at J, with 8 bases between the two ends. CDR3 residues: CASSDDSHIQYF. The CDR3 DNA reads TGTGCCAGCAGTGACGACAGCCACATTCAGTACTTC.

This chain links TRBV24-1 with TRBJ2-1; 9 positions agree with TRBD1. This CDR3 has 12 residues. Germline V gene data show CDR1 as KGHDR and CDR2 as SFDVKD. V lost 9 bases, J lost 9 bases, and 5 bases stayed unmatched. The CDR3 here is CATGGQGGEQFF. The CDR3 DNA follows: TGTGCCACCGGGGGACAGGGAGGTGAGCAGTTCTTC.

About this clone: A junction boundary mismatches the germline segment, possibly from a read error. The rearrangement links TRBV19 to TRBJ1-5; TRBD1 matches at 7 bases. Germline assignment: CDR1 LNHDA and CDR2 SQIVND (reference sequence). CDR3 length equals 17 residues. The DNA of the CDR3 is TGTGCCTGTAGTCCGGTACAGGGGACCTATAGCAATCAGCCCCTGCATTTT. Its protein product is CACSPVQGTYSNQPLHF.

J is TRBJ2-3 and V is TRBV12-5; TRBD2 is a possible D gene (6 bases). This CDR3 has 14 amino acids. Germline lookup yields CDR1 LGHNT and CDR2 FRNRAP. V was trimmed by 1 base and J by 5 bases, leaving 10 bases between them. The chain's CDR3 is CASGLDGSGDTQYF. CDR3 in DNA: TGTGCTAGTGGTTTGGACGGGAGTGGAGATACGCAGTATTTT.

This chain links TRBV4-1 with TRBJ1-1, with 9 bases identical to TRBD1. Trimming removed 5 bases from V and 4 bases from J; junction bases left unmatched: 11. The CDR3 contains 16 residues. Germline assignment: CDR1 MGHRA and CDR2 YSYEKL. The CDR3 nucleotides read TGCGCCAGCAGCGCTGGGACAGGGTCGTACGGCACTGAAGCTTTCTTT. Translated: CASSAGTGSYGTEAFF.

V and J are TRBV6-6 and TRBJ2-7, with D perhaps matching TRBD2 (5 bases). The CDR3 is made up of 13 amino acids. Per germline, CDR1 MNHNY and CDR2 SVGAGI (reference sequence). V lost 1 base and J lost 4, with 8 bases in between. The CDR3 is CASSYFGEYEQYF. In DNA, the CDR3 is TGTGCCAGCAGTTACTTCGGGGAGTACGAGCAGTACTTC.

V and J are TRBV6-6 and TRBJ2-1; 9 bases are a match to TRBD2. The V gene's germline CDR1 is MNHNY and CDR2 SVGAGI (reference sequence). Trimming cost V 10 bases and J 4 bases; bases outside gene matches: 11. The CDR3 length is 15 residues. The CDR3 sequence is CATSAPSGVYNEQFF. The DNA for the CDR3 is TGTGCCACCTCGGCCCCTAGCGGGGTTTACAATGAGCAGTTCTTC.